The 14 T cell receptor beta chains given below trace back to one sample, sequenced in a study of tumor and adjacent non-tumor tissue in lung cancer. The library came from three nested PCR rounds adapted from ARM-PCR protocols. MiXCR was run by TCRdb on the multiplex PCR reads, yielding one entry per CDR3 protein. The sample has 68,000 or so distinct CDR3 sequences, 55% to 70% seen once. The template was RNA from unsorted bulk tissue. Sequencing input: lung tumor tissue. Receptors originate from a man aged 50 to 59 with non-small cell lung cancer.

About this clonotype: Since a much larger clone is just one base distant, this may be a read error. This sequence joins TRBV5-1 and TRBJ1-1, with TRBD1 as a possible D gene (6 bases). The CDR3 contains 14 residues. Germline lookup yields CDR1 SGHRS and CDR2 YFSETQ. Trimming took 6 bases from V and 1 from J, leaving 13 bases between them. CDR3 sequence (DNA): TGCGCCAGCAACACAGGGAGGCAGAACACTGAAGCTTTCTTT. Translating gives CASNTGRQNTEAFF.

Details on this clonotype: Since no conserved phenylalanine or tryptophan closes the CDR3, a read error is the likely cause. The V gene is TRBV20-1, the J gene TRBJ2-5, with D perhaps TRBD1 or TRBD2 (5 bases each). Trimming left V 1 base short and J 1 base short, with 19 bases between. The germline CDR1 and CDR2 sequences are DFQATT and SNEGSKA (reference sequence). This CDR3 region has 17 residues. For the CDR3, the DNA is TGCAGTGCTAGAGCTGGATCAGGGACGTCTTTCCAAGAGACCCAGTACCTC. Translated: CSARAGSGTSFQETQYL.

With respect to this clonotype: This could be a read error, since a much larger clone is one nucleotide away. This sequence joins TRBV19 and TRBJ1-1; D is unclear. The CDR3 is made up of 12 amino acids. V was pared by 10 bases and J by 4 bases, with 13 bases between. Per germline, CDR1 LNHDA and CDR2 SQIVND (reference sequence). CDR3 sequence reads: CATEPQSTEAFF. The CDR3 DNA is TGTGCCACAGAACCTCAGAGCACTGAAGCTTTCTTT.

Points on this clonotype: A much larger clone differs by one base, so this may be a read error. The CDR3 here is CTISETGGRSPLHF. DNA of the CDR3: TGTACCATCAGTGAGACAGGGGGCAGGTCACCCCTCCACTTT. V usage is TRBV10-3 and J usage is TRBJ1-6, with 10 nucleotides matching TRBD1. CDR1 is ENHRY and CDR2 is SYGVKD in the germline V gene. This CDR3 has 14 residues.

This clonotype was counted ten times or more. The rearrangement uses TRBV4-2 and TRBJ1-4; D call uncertain. CDR3 length equals 18 residues. The germline V gene has CDR1 LGHNA and CDR2 YNFKEQ. Trimming removed 1 base at V and 0 bases at J, with 15 bases between. CDR3 coding DNA: TGTGCCAGCAGCCAAGTTTTTAATCCAGCCGCAACTAATGAAAAACTGTTTTTT. This sequence encodes CASSQVFNPAATNEKLFF.

There are many counts of this clonotype. V gene TRBV24-1 combines with J gene TRBJ2-1; 7 nucleotides match TRBD1. This CDR3 region has 14 residues. The V and J ends lost 7 bases and 1 base, in that order; junction bases with no gene match: 3. CDR1 is KGHDR and CDR2 is SFDVKD in the germline V gene. This chain's CDR3 is CATSETGSYNEQFF. The CDR3 region has the DNA TGTGCCACCAGCGAGACAGGGTCCTACAATGAGCAGTTCTTC.

The rearrangement joins TRBV28 to TRBJ1-5, with D unclear. The germline CDR1 and CDR2 sequences are MDHEN and SYDVKM. V was shortened by 5 bases and J by 5 bases, with 13 bases between the two germline ends. CDR3 length: 14 amino acids. The CDR3 DNA sequence: TGTGCCAGCAGTCCCCCGGATAGGTATCAGCCCCAGCATTTT. It specifies CASSPPDRYQPQHF.

With regard to this clonotype: The junction departs from the called germline gene at one end, perhaps through a read error. V and J are TRBV6-2 or TRBV6-3 and TRBJ1-5, with a tentative D call TRBD1 (5 bases). Germline-derived CDR1 and CDR2 are MNHEY and SVGEGT. This CDR3 is built from 14 residues. This CDR3 reads CASSFSRGNQPQNF. The CDR3 nucleotides are TGTGCCAGCAGTTTCTCAAGGGGCAATCAGCCCCAGAATTTT.

With regard to this clonotype: A much larger clone lies one base from this, so it may be a read error. The chain uses TRBV12-3 or TRBV12-4 and TRBJ2-5; tentatively, D is TRBD1 (5 bases). V gave up 6 bases and J gave up 4 bases, with 9 bases separating them. The CDR3 is 12 residues long. The CDR3 DNA sequence: TGTGCCAGCAGGTCAGGGCTAGAGACCCAGTACTTC. This translates into CASRSGLETQYF.

This clonotype was counted a single time. This likely comes from a read error, as the CDR3 has no conserved phenylalanine or tryptophan at its end. The chain couples TRBV6-1 to TRBJ1-6; D not resolved. CDR1 and CDR2 from the germline V gene are MNHNS and SASEGT. This CDR3 is built from 13 residues. The CDR3 region is CASSKGLNPPLHS. CDR3 DNA: TGTGCCAGCTCAAAGGGCCTTAATCCACCCCTCCACTCT.

This clonotype was seen many times. V is TRBV6-5 and J is TRBJ2-3; D is uncertain. Germline CDR1 reads MNHEY; CDR2 reads SVGAGI. Trimming left V 4 bases short and J 4 bases short, with 6 bases between. This CDR3 is built from 12 residues. Here the CDR3 DNA reads TGTGCCAGCAGTTCCGGACCAGATACGCAGTATTTT. Encoded protein: CASSSGPDTQYF.

A word on this clonotype: The junction shows a germline mismatch at one end, possibly a read error. The chain has TRBV28 and TRBJ1-2; 8 nucleotides line up with TRBD1. In germline, CDR1 is MDHEN, CDR2 SYDVKM. This CDR3 is 16 amino acids long. CDR3 sequence reads: CVSSPPQGARVYGYTF. The CDR3 DNA is TGTGTCAGCAGTCCACCCCAGGGGGCGAGGGTCTATGGCTACACCTTC.

A remark on this clonotype: At one of its ends the junction is not consistent with the germline gene, which may arise from a read error. The chain couples TRBV12-3 or TRBV12-4 to TRBJ2-5; D remains unclear. This CDR3 is 14 amino acids long. DNA for the CDR3: TGTACCAGCAGTTTTCTGGGCAGCCAAGAGACCCAATACTTC. This sequence encodes CTSSFLGSQETQYF.

Only a few counts were recorded for this clonotype. The CDR3 ends on some other residue instead of the conserved phenylalanine or tryptophan, so this is likely a read error. V and J are TRBV11-1 and TRBJ2-5; possible D gene TRBD2, 5 bases. The CDR3 contains 13 residues. Germline V gives CDR1 SGHAT, CDR2 FQDESV (reference sequence). DNA for the CDR3: TGTGCCAGCAGCCGAGGGAACCAGGAGACCCAGTACTCC. It encodes CASSRGNQETQYS.